Listed here are 17 T cell receptor beta chains from one sample, sequenced in a study of blood T cell repertoires in COVID-19. The data were produced by immunoSEQ multiplex PCR, yet TCRdb's version contains in-frame clones alone and is incomplete. The repertoire holds roughly 150,000 clones, with around 90% as singletons. Sequences were obtained from peripheral blood. The receptors derive from a man younger than 35 with COVID-19, enrolled during active disease.

V gene TRBV7-9 combines with J gene TRBJ1-1; D call uncertain. The CDR3 extends over 15 amino acids. Germline CDR1 SEHNR, CDR2 FQNEAQ (reference sequence). Trimming removed 8 bases from V and 5 bases from J, with 21 bases in between. The CDR3 DNA is TGTGCCAGCCGAGGGCTCGTATTACGGGAGACTGAAGCTTTCTTT. Its protein product is CASRGLVLRETEAFF. Together with reference TRBV7-9 and TRBJ1-1, the CDR3 gives the full variable domain: DTGVSQNPRHKITKRGQNVTFRCDPISEHNRLYWYRQTLGQGPEFLTYFQNEAQLEKSRLLSDRFSAERPKGSFSTLEIQRTEQGDSAMYLCASRGLVLRETEAFFGQGTRLTVV.

The chain has TRBV27 and TRBJ1-6; 8 positions agree with TRBD1. The CDR3 totals 13 residues. Germline CDR1 and CDR2: MNHEY and SMNVEV (reference sequence). V dropped 10 bases and J dropped 10; count of bases not matched to a gene: 9. CDR3 region: CATKDRGGSPLHF. In DNA form, the CDR3 reads TGTGCCACTAAAGACAGGGGAGGATCACCCCTCCACTTT.

Only one count was recorded for this clone. V and J are TRBV7-6 and TRBJ1-4; perhaps TRBD1 as D (6 bases). The V and J ends lost 5 bases and 0 bases respectively, with 13 bases between them. CDR3 length equals 16 residues. The germline V gene has CDR1 SGHVS and CDR2 FNYEAQ. The CDR3 reads CASSRYRDSTNEKLFF. CDR3 nucleotides: TGTGCCAGCAGCAGATACAGGGATTCAACTAATGAAAAACTGTTTTTT.

The chain joins TRBV10-2 to TRBJ2-2; 8 bases are shared with TRBD1. The germline V gene has CDR1 WSHSY and CDR2 SAAADI. The CDR3 is 15 amino acids. J was trimmed by 5 bases and V by 6 bases; bases with no gene match: 8. The CDR3 sequence is CASRPQGEVTGELFF. CDR3 DNA: TGCGCCAGCAGGCCACAGGGGGAGGTTACCGGGGAGCTGTTTTTT.

The chain employs TRBV5-6 and TRBJ2-3; the D is unclear. The V end lost 0 bases, the J end lost 4 bases, and 9 bases lay between the germline ends. The CDR3 is made up of 14 amino acids. Germline V gene lookup returns CDR1 SGHDT and CDR2 YYEEEE. The CDR3 sequence: CASSLEWQADTQYF. In DNA, the CDR3 is TGTGCCAGCAGCTTGGAGTGGCAGGCAGATACGCAGTATTTT.

The chain recombines TRBV6-2 or TRBV6-3 with TRBJ1-1; TRBD1 is a possible D gene (6 bases). V shed 6 bases and J shed 5 bases, with 13 bases lying between them. The CDR3 sequence is 13 residues long. The germline V gene has CDR1 MNHEY and CDR2 SVGEGT. Here the CDR3 reads CASSPGAGTEAFF. The DNA for the CDR3 is TGTGCCAGCAGCCCGGGGGCAGGGACTGAAGCTTTCTTT.

The chain combines TRBV6-5 with TRBJ2-7; perhaps TRBD1 as D (6 bases). The CDR3 totals 14 residues. Trimming removed 4 bases at V and 6 bases at J, with 16 bases between. CDR1 is MNHEY, CDR2 SVGAGI, per germline. The CDR3 loop reads CASSWATGPSEQYF. The CDR3 DNA is TGTGCCAGCAGTTGGGCGACAGGCCCCAGCGAGCAGTACTTC.

V is TRBV2 and J is TRBJ1-1; 7 bases align to TRBD1. The CDR3 is 16 residues long. Germline V gene data show CDR1 as SNHLY and CDR2 as FYNNEI. CDR3 nucleotide sequence: TGTGCTAGGAAGAACAGGGACAGTAGGGGGCGAACTGAAGCTTTCTTT. Residues: CARKNRDSRGRTEAFF.

This chain links TRBV28 with TRBJ2-1; 10 bases match TRBD1. J lost 0 bases, V lost 0 bases, and 8 bases had no gene match. CDR1 is MDHEN and CDR2 is SYDVKM in the germline V gene. This CDR3 contains 19 residues. The CDR3 DNA follows: TGTGCCAGCAGTTTATGGGGGACAGGGGCGTCCCACTCCTACAATGAGCAGTTCTTC. Residues: CASSLWGTGASHSYNEQFF. Based on the CDR3 plus reference TRBV28 and TRBJ2-1, the full variable domain is DVKVTQSSRYLVKRTGEKVFLECVQDMDHENMFWYRQDPGLGLRLIYFSYDVKMKEKGDIPEGYSVSREKKERFSLILESASTNQTSMYLCASSLWGTGASHSYNEQFFGPGTRLTVL.

The CDR3 loop is CAWSLKAPGAFF. CDR3 DNA: TGTGCCTGGAGTTTAAAGGCCCCCGGGGCTTTCTTT. The chain is built from TRBV30 and TRBJ1-1; D remains unclear. Germline V gives CDR1 GTSNPN, CDR2 SVGIG (reference sequence). The CDR3 is 12 residues long. The V end lost 2 bases, the J end lost 11 bases, and 15 bases lay between the germline ends.

The chain is built from TRBV6-5 and TRBJ2-7; TRBD1 matches at 7 bases. The junction had 7 bases not matched to a gene; V was cut back by 5 bases and J by 3 bases. In germline, CDR1 is MNHEY, CDR2 SVGAGI. This CDR3 has 14 amino acids. The chain's CDR3 is CASSTRDRIYEQYF. CDR3 DNA: TGTGCCAGCAGTACCCGGGACAGAATCTACGAGCAGTACTTC.

The chain carries TRBV11-3 and TRBJ2-5; a weak D match, TRBD2 (5 bases). The CDR3 consists of 13 residues. In germline, CDR1 is SGHNT, CDR2 YENEEA. The ends were cut back, 3 bases at V and 5 bases at J, with 10 bases in the middle. In DNA, the CDR3 is TGTGCCAGCAGCTTGAGCGGCGGGGAGACCCAGTACTTC. Amino acids: CASSLSGGETQYF.

CDR3 region: CASSPNPYEQYF. CDR3 bases: TGTGCCAGCAGCCCTAACCCCTACGAGCAGTACTTC. The chain employs TRBV12-3 or TRBV12-4 and TRBJ2-7; no reliable D call. There are 12 residues in the CDR3. Trimming removed 6 bases at V and 2 bases at J, with 8 bases between.

The chain uses TRBV6-1 and TRBJ2-7; 7 nucleotides match TRBD1. V dropped 0 bases and J dropped 2; count of bases not matched to a gene: 4. The CDR3 extends over 15 amino acids. Germline lookup yields CDR1 MNHNS and CDR2 SASEGT. CDR3 coding DNA: TGTGCCAGCAGTGAAGCTTACAGGGGTCCCTACGAGCAGTACTTC. Protein sequence: CASSEAYRGPYEQYF.

The chain has TRBV9 and TRBJ1-6, with 7 bases identical to TRBD1. The CDR3 is made up of 15 amino acids. After removal of 0 bases from V and 5 bases from J, the junction contained 2 bases not matched to a gene. Germline CDR1 is SGDLS and CDR2 is YYNGEE. As DNA, the CDR3 is TGTGCCAGCAGCGTAGCCGGGACAGATAATTCACCCCTCCACTTT. Translated: CASSVAGTDNSPLHF.

The chain employs TRBV30 and TRBJ2-5; 7 bases agree with TRBD1. The CDR3 runs 14 residues. Germline lookup yields CDR1 GTSNPN and CDR2 SVGIG (reference sequence). The trim removed 3 bases at V and 4 bases at J, leaving 8 bases unmatched. The CDR3 here is CAWSGDSLVETQYF. DNA for the CDR3: TGTGCCTGGAGCGGGGACAGCCTGGTAGAGACCCAGTACTTC.

The V call is TRBV5-6, the J call TRBJ2-3, with D possibly matching TRBD1 (7 bases). The CDR3 totals 13 residues. Germline CDR1 reads SGHDT; CDR2 reads YYEEEE. V was cut by 5 bases and J by 6 bases, with 13 bases left in between. In DNA, the CDR3 is TGTGCCAGCAGTTCACAGGGGAGGGATACGCAGTATTTT. Its protein product is CASSSQGRDTQYF.